This T cell receptor (beta chain) was sequenced in a study of T-cell memory formation after mild COVID-19. Overall study findings and caveats: Later expanders leaned toward CD4+, whereas clones contracting from day 15 to 85 were balanced CD4/CD8.

TCRdb passed the 5' RACE reads through MiXCR, listing each CDR3 protein once. The sample has about 260,000 distinct CDR3 sequences, 15% to 20% seen once. This clonotype has only a few counts. Its antigen is currently unknown. The sample comprised PBMCs or a T cell subset sorted from them (not recorded which). The sequence derives from a man aged 18 to 29 who had mild COVID-19 (a few samples of this study predate the infection). Cell type and time point are not known.

This chain's CDR3 is CASSPRAKYTEAFF. The CDR3 coding sequence is TGTGCCAGCAGTCCCAGGGCTAAGTACACTGAAGCTTTCTTT. The genes are TRBV3-1 and TRBJ1-1; possibly TRBD1 for D (5 bases). The germline CDR1 and CDR2 sequences are LGHDT and YNNKEL (reference sequence). The germline V and J ends were trimmed by 6 bases and 3 bases, with 14 bases remaining between them. The length of the CDR3 is 14 residues.